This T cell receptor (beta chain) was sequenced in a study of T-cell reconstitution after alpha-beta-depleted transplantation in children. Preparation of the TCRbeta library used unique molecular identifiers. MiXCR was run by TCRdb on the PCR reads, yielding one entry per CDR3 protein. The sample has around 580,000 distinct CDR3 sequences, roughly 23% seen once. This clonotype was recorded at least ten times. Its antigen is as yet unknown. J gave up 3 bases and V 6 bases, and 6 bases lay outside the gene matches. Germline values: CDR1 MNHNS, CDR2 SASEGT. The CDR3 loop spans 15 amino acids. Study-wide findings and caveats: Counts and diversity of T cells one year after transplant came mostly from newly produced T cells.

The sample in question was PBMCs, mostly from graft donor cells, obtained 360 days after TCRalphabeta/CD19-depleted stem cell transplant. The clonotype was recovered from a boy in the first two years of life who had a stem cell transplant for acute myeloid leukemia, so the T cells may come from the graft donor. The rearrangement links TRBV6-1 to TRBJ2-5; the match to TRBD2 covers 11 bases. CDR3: CASSRTSGGEETQYF. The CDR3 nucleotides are TGTGCCAGCAGCCGCACTAGCGGGGGAGAAGAGACCCAGTACTTC.